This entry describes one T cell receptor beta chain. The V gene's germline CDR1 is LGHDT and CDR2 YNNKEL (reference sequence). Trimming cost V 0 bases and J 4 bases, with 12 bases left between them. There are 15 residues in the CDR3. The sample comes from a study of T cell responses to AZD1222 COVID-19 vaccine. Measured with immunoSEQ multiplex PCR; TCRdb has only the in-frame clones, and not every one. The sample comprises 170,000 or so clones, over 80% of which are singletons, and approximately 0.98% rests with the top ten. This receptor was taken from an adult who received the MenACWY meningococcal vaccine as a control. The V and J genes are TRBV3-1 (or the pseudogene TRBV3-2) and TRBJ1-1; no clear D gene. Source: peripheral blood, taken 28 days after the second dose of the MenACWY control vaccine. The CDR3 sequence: CASSQDGRFFTEAFF. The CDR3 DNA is TGTGCCAGCAGCCAAGACGGACGGTTTTTCACTGAAGCTTTCTTT.